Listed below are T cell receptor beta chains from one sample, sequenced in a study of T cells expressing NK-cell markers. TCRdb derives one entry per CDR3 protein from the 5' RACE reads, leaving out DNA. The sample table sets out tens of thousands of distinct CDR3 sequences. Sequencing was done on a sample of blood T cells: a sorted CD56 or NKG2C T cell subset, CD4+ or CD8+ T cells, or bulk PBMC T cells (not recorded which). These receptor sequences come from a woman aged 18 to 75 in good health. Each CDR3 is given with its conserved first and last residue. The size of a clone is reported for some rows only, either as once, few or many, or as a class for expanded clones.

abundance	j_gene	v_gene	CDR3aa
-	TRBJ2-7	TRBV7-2	CASSSWTGGLYEQYF
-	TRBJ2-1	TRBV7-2	CASSLDRGGPYNEQFF
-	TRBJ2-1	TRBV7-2	CASSLPRTPNNEQFF
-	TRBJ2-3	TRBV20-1	CSASTRVPADTQYF
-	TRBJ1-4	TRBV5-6	CASSLSVGGIATNEKLFF
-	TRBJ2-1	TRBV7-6	CASSFTSGRDNEQFF
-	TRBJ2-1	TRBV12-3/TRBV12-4	CASSFLWGVDEQFF
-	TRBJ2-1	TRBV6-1	CASSFLAENNEQFF
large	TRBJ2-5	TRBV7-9	CASSPWQGGETQYF
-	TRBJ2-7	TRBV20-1	CSARDGGRGETYEQYF
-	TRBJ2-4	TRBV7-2	CASSLVAGGENIQYF
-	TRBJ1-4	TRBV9	CASSAGQGTNEKLFF
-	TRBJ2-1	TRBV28	CASSLWGGTSGNNEQFF
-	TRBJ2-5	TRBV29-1	CSVDGGQETQYF
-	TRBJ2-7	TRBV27	CASSLLRETPYEQYF
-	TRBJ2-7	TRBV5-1	CASSLENMPEQYF
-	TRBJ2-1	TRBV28	CASSFGADEQFF
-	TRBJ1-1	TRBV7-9	CASSTTGGNTEAFF
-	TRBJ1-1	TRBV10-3	CATNSGGWTEAFF
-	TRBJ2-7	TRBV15	CATSRESDYSYEQYF
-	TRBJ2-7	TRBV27	CASSLGRVPSYEQYF
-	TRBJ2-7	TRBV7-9	CASSRDRAPYEQYF
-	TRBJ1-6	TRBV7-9	CASSTNNSPLHF
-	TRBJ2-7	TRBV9	CASSPKAGVPYEQYF
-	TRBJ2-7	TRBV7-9	CASSPRRGLAHYEQYF
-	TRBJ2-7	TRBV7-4	CASSLDLGGYSYEQYF
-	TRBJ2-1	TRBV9	CASSSRQGGNEQFF
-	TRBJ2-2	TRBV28	CASSVNREGTGELFF
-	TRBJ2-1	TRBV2	CASSEWGRETYNEQFF